This entry lists 19 T cell receptor beta chains sequenced from one sample in a study of CD8+CD57+ T cells in acquired aplastic anemia. Profiling that covered TCR beta VDJ and CDR3 relied on genomic DNA as its template. TCRdb redid the calling of the reads with MiXCR, one entry per CDR3 protein. Of 250,000 to 350,000 distinct CDR3 sequences in the sample, 50% to 70% were seen once. Sequencing used sorted CD4+, CD8+, or CD8+CD57+ T cells (not recorded which) from PBMCs. The receptors were sampled from a human donor with severe aplastic anemia or a healthy control (not recorded which).

V gene TRBV5-1 combines with J gene TRBJ2-5; either TRBD1 or TRBD2 may fit D (5 bases each). There are 14 residues in the CDR3. V was shortened by 5 bases and J by 5 bases, with 16 bases between the two germline ends. The V gene's germline CDR1 is SGHRS and CDR2 YFSETQ. CDR3 region: CASSNGDGAETQYF. CDR3 coding DNA: TGCGCCAGCAGTAACGGGGACGGAGCGGAGACCCAGTACTTC.

The V and J genes are TRBV5-1 and TRBJ2-2; 8 bases map to TRBD1. Germline V gives CDR1 SGHRS, CDR2 YFSETQ. The CDR3 runs to 14 residues. V was clipped by 4 bases and J by 4 bases; unmatched bases: 3. The CDR3 DNA sequence: TGCGCCAGCAGCACAGGACAGGGCACCGGGGAGCTGTTTTTT. This sequence encodes CASSTGQGTGELFF.

The chain couples TRBV29-1 to TRBJ1-1; possible D gene TRBD1, 5 bases. Germline-derived CDR1 and CDR2 are SQVTM and ANQGSEA. Deletions cut 5 bases from V and 0 bases from J, with 7 bases between. The CDR3 runs 12 residues. This CDR3 is CSVRGMNTEAFF. CDR3 in DNA: TGCAGCGTTAGGGGCATGAACACTGAAGCTTTCTTT.

On this clonotype itself: Because the CDR3 is missing its conserved closing phenylalanine or tryptophan, this is likely a read error. The chain uses TRBV6-1 and TRBJ1-1; unclear D gene. The CDR3 runs 13 residues. Germline V CDR1 and CDR2: MNHNS, SASEGT. The V and J ends lost 1 base and 1 base respectively, with 4 bases between them. The CDR3 nucleotides read TGTGCCAGCAGTGAAGAGGGGAACACTGAAGCTTTCTCT. This codes for CASSEEGNTEAFS.

J is TRBJ1-5 and V is TRBV7-9; TRBD1 matches 7 bases. Germline V lookup: CDR1 SEHNR, CDR2 FQNEAQ (reference sequence). The trim removed 5 bases at V and 0 bases at J, leaving 1 base unmatched. The CDR3 contains 14 residues. CDR3 amino acids: CASSRQGSNQPQHF. CDR3 coding DNA: TGTGCCAGCAGCCGACAGGGTAGCAATCAGCCCCAGCATTTT.

This sequence joins TRBV5-1 and TRBJ1-6; D gene uncertain. The CDR3 is made up of 14 amino acids. Germline V CDR1 and CDR2: SGHRS, YFSETQ. Trimming cost V 6 bases and J 6 bases, with 13 bases left between them. This CDR3 reads CASTLDGFNSPLHF. The DNA of the CDR3 is TGCGCCAGCACACTCGACGGATTTAATTCACCCCTCCACTTT.

Many counts were recorded for this clonotype. The J gene is TRBJ1-5, the V gene TRBV2; D may be TRBD1 (5 bases). Trimming took off 2 bases at V and 4 bases at J, with 12 bases between the two ends. Looked up from germline, CDR1 is SNHLY and CDR2 is FYNNEI. The CDR3 runs to 15 residues. The CDR3, as DNA: TGTGCCAGCAGTGAACAACAGGCCCTGAATCAGCCCCAGCATTTT. Its protein is CASSEQQALNQPQHF.

This clonotype is a singleton in its sample. The chain joins TRBV5-6 to TRBJ2-1; 7 positions agree with TRBD2. Germline V gene lookup returns CDR1 SGHDT and CDR2 YYEEEE. V was pared by 4 bases and J by 4 bases, with 11 bases of the junction left unmatched. The CDR3 has 16 residues. This chain's CDR3 is CASSRVGTTSYNEQFF. DNA for the CDR3: TGTGCCAGCAGCAGGGTCGGGACTACTAGTTACAATGAGCAGTTCTTC.

Concerning this clonotype itself: At one end the junction does not follow the germline gene, possibly because of a read error. The rearrangement joins TRBV7-2 to TRBJ2-3; D may correspond to TRBD1 or TRBD2 (5 bases each). This CDR3 has 16 residues. Per the germline V gene, CDR1 is SGHTA and CDR2 is FQGNSA. DNA of the CDR3: TGTGCCAGCAGCTTAGTCTCAGGGACGGGCACATATACGCAGTATTTT. Translating gives CASSLVSGTGTYTQYF.

The rearrangement links TRBV19 to TRBJ2-7, with D uncertain. This CDR3 is 13 amino acids long. Germline V gives CDR1 LNHDA, CDR2 SQIVND (reference sequence). V was trimmed by 5 bases and J by 0 bases, leaving 8 bases between them. The CDR3 DNA reads TGTGCCAGTAGTTTTCCGTGCTCCTACGAGCAGTACTTC. Translation gives CASSFPCSYEQYF.

The rearrangement links TRBV6-4 to TRBJ1-6; 10 positions agree with TRBD1. Trimming at V came to 0 bases and at J to 7 bases, leaving 0 bases not matched to a gene. The CDR3 length is 15 residues. The germline gives CDR1 MRHNA, CDR2 SNTAGT. This CDR3 reads CASSDSTGGNSPLHF. The DNA of the CDR3 is TGTGCCAGCAGTGACTCGACAGGGGGCAATTCACCCCTCCACTTT.

The genes are TRBV15 and TRBJ2-5, with D possibly matching TRBD1 (5 bases). Germline-derived CDR1 and CDR2 are LNHNV and YYDKDF (reference sequence). V was cut by 0 bases and J by 1 base, with 12 bases left in between. CDR3 length: 16 amino acids. The CDR3 protein is CATSRDGQTAQETQYF. CDR3 nucleotides: TGTGCCACCAGCAGAGATGGACAAACCGCCCAAGAGACCCAGTACTTC.

This clonotype has at least ten counts. CDR3 sequence reads: CASSYPSAASGNTIYF. The CDR3, as DNA: TGTGCCAGCAGTTACCCCTCGGCGGCCTCTGGAAACACCATATATTTT. V is TRBV6-6 and J is TRBJ1-3; D not resolved. CDR1 is MNHNY and CDR2 is SVGAGI in the germline V gene (reference sequence). CDR3 length equals 16 residues. Trimming pared 2 bases from V and 0 bases from J, leaving 11 bases between.

The chain uses TRBV7-9 and TRBJ2-7, with 9 nucleotides matching TRBD1. This CDR3 spans 17 amino acids. Germline lookup yields CDR1 SEHNR and CDR2 FQNEAQ (reference sequence). With V trimmed by 5 bases and J by 3 bases, 14 bases remained unmatched. The CDR3 sequence: CASSQDLAGTGNYEQYF. DNA for the CDR3: TGTGCCAGCAGCCAAGATCTTGCCGGGACAGGGAACTACGAGCAGTACTTC.

This rearrangement joins TRBV12-3 or TRBV12-4 to TRBJ1-2; TRBD1 might be the D (5 bases). V dropped 6 bases and J dropped 6 bases, with 14 bases sitting between them. CDR3 length: 13 amino acids. The CDR3 sequence is CASSLTIGDGYTF. CDR3 nucleotides: TGTGCCAGCAGCCTAACTATAGGGGATGGCTACACCTTC.

The CDR3 nucleotides read TGCAGTGTTAGGGATCACTCCGGGACTAGCGGGGGAACAGATACGCAGTATTTT. This translates into CSVRDHSGTSGGTDTQYF. The chain is built from TRBV20-1 and TRBJ2-3; 14 bases fit TRBD2. The trim removed 7 bases at V and 3 bases at J, leaving 15 bases unmatched. This CDR3 is built from 18 residues. Germline lookup yields CDR1 DFQATT and CDR2 SNEGSKA (reference sequence).

The chain joins TRBV6-2 or TRBV6-3 to TRBJ1-1; D unresolved. V lost 7 bases and J lost 3, with 6 bases in between. Germline CDR1 and CDR2: MNHEY and SVGEGT. This CDR3 spans 11 amino acids. The CDR3 loop is CASTKDTEAFF. The CDR3 DNA is TGTGCCAGCACCAAGGACACTGAAGCTTTCTTT.

This clonotype has at least ten counts. The V call is TRBV12-3 or TRBV12-4, the J call TRBJ1-1; TRBD1 aligns across 7 bases. The junction had 8 bases not matched to a gene; V was cut back by 4 bases and J by 6 bases. The CDR3 length is 14 residues. CDR3 amino acids: CASSWAGGGSEAFF. In nucleotides, the CDR3 is TGTGCCAGCAGTTGGGCAGGGGGAGGGTCTGAAGCTTTCTTT.

This clonotype was counted many times. The rearrangement uses TRBV5-8 and TRBJ2-7; D is perhaps TRBD1 or TRBD2 (5 bases each). V was cut by 1 base and J by 4 bases, with 15 bases left in between. CDR1 SGHTS and CDR2 YDEGEE come from the germline V gene. CDR3 length: 15 residues. CDR3 sequence: CASSLSGHSEYEQYF. In DNA, the CDR3 is TGTGCCAGCAGCTTGTCCGGACATAGCGAGTACGAGCAGTACTTC.